The clone carrying this T cell receptor (beta chain) occurred a few times. The CDR3 spans 13 residues. The V gene's germline CDR1 is MNHEY and CDR2 SMNVEV (reference sequence). The V gene lost 6 bases and the J gene lost 4 bases, with 12 bases spanning the gap. Profiled with immunoSEQ multiplex PCR; TCRdb holds only in-frame clones, not every one. The sample has approximately 280,000 clones, approximately 85% seen once. The sample belongs to a study of blood T cell repertoires in COVID-19. The TCR sequence derives from a woman between 65 and 79 years old with acute or convalescent COVID-19. The sequenced sample consisted of peripheral blood. The chain employs TRBV27 and TRBJ1-1; D is possibly TRBD1 (5 bases). Here the CDR3 reads CASSPLGGTEAFF. The CDR3 DNA is TGTGCCAGCAGCCCCCTCGGGGGCACTGAAGCTTTCTTT.